The next 3 T cell receptor beta chains were all read from a single sample in a study of shared clonotypes between healthy human individuals. The assay was immunoSEQ multiplex PCR, and TCRdb's table has in-frame clones only and misses some. The table records some 2,000,000 clones, 85% to 95% of them present only once. The specimen sequenced was naive CD4+ T cells sorted from blood. Subset specified: CD45RA+ positively selected. Receptors originate from a man younger than 35 in good health.

J is TRBJ2-5 and V is TRBV2, with D possibly TRBD2 on 5 matching bases. Germline values: CDR1 SNHLY, CDR2 FYNNEI. Trimming left V 6 bases short and J 5 bases short, with 28 bases between. CDR3 length: 18 residues. The CDR3 bases are TGTGCCAGCAGCGCCCCTTTAGGCAGCGTGGGTCCGGGGGAGACCCAGTACTTC. Translating it yields CASSAPLGSVGPGETQYF.

The gene calls are TRBV28 and TRBJ1-5; D call uncertain. With 2 bases removed from V and 4 bases from J, the gap between germline ends came to 12 bases. Germline CDR1 MDHEN, CDR2 SYDVKM. This CDR3 is 15 amino acids long. The CDR3 reads CASSLMYGDNQPQHF. The CDR3 bases are TGTGCCAGCAGTTTAATGTACGGAGATAATCAGCCCCAGCATTTT. Variable domain in full (rest from reference TRBV28 and TRBJ1-5): DVKVTQSSRYLVKRTGEKVFLECVQDMDHENMFWYRQDPGLGLRLIYFSYDVKMKEKGDIPEGYSVSREKKERFSLILESASTNQTSMYLCASSLMYGDNQPQHFGDGTRLSIL.

J is TRBJ2-5 and V is TRBV18; 7 bases are a match to TRBD2. The CDR3 loop spans 15 amino acids. Unmatched junction bases numbered 7, after V lost 4 bases and J lost 2 bases. CDR1 and CDR2 (germline): KGHSH, LQKENI. The CDR3 reads CASSRGGPTQETQYF. The CDR3 coding sequence is TGTGCCAGCTCACGCGGGGGTCCAACTCAAGAGACCCAGTACTTC.